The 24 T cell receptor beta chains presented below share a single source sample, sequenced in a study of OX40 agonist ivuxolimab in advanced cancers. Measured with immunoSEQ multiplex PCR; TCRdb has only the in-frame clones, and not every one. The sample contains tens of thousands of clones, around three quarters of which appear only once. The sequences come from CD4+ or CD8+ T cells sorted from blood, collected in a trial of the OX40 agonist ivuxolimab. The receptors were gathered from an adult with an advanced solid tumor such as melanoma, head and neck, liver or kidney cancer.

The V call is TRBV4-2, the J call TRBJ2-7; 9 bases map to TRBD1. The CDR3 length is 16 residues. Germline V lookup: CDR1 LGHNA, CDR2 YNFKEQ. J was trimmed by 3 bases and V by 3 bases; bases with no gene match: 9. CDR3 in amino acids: CASSHRTGEGSYEQYF. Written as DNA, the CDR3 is TGTGCCAGCAGCCACAGGACAGGGGAAGGGAGCTACGAGCAGTACTTC.

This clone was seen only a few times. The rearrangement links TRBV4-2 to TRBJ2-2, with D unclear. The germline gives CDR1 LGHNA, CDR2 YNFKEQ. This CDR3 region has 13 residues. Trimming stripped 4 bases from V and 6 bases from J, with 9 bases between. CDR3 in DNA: TGTGCCAGCAGCCCGACTGTTGCCGGGGAGCTGTTTTTT. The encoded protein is CASSPTVAGELFF.

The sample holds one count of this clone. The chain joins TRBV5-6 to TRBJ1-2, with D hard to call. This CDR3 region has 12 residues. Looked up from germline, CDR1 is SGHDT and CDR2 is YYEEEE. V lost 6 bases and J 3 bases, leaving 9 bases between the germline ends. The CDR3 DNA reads TGTGCCAGCACTCCTGGAGACTATGGCTACACCTTC. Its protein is CASTPGDYGYTF.

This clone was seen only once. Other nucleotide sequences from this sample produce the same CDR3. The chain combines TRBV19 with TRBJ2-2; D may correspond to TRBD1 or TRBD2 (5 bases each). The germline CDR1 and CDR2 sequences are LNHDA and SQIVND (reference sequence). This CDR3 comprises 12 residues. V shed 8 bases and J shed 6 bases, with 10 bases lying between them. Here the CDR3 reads CASRLGAGELFF. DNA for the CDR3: TGTGCCAGTCGGTTGGGGGCCGGGGAGCTGTTTTTT.

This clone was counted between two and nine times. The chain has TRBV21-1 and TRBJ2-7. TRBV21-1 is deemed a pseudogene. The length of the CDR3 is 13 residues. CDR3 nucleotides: TGTGCCAGCAGCAATCTTAGTTGGATCGAGCAGTACTTC. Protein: CASSNLSWIEQYF.

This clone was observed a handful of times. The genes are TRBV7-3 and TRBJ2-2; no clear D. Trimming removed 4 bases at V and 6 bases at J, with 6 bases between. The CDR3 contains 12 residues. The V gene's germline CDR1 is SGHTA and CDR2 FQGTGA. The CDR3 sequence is CASSSVSGELFF. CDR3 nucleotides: TGTGCCAGCAGCTCGGTCTCCGGGGAGCTGTTTTTT.

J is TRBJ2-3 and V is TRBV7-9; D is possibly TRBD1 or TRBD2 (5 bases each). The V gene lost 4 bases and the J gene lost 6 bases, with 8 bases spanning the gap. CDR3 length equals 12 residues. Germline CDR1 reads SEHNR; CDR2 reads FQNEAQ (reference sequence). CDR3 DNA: TGTGCCAGCAGCTCCGGGACGGATACGCAGTATTTT. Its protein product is CASSSGTDTQYF.

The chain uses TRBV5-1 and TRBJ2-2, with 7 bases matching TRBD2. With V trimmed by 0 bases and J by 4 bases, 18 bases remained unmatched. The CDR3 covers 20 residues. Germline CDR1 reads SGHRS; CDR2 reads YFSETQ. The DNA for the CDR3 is TGCGCCAGCAGCTTGGGAGGGTGGATCTCCAGCGGGGTTCGCACCGGGGAGCTGTTTTTT. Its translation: CASSLGGWISSGVRTGELFF.

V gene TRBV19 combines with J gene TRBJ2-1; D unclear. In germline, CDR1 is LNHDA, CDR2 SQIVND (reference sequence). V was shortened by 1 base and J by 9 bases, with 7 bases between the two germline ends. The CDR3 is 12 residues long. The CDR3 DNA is TGTGCCAGTAGTATAGGACACCTTGAGCAGTTCTTC. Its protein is CASSIGHLEQFF.

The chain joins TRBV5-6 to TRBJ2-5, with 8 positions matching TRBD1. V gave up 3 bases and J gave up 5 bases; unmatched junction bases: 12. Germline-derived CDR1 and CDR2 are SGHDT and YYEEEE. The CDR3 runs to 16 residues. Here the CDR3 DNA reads TGTGCCAGCAGCTCGATCGAGGACAGGGACGGGGAGACCCAGTACTTC. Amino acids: CASSSIEDRDGETQYF.

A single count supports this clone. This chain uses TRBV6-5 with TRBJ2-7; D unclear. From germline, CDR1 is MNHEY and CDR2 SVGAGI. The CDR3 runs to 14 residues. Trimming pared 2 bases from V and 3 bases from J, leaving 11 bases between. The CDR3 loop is CASSYAGVGYEQYF. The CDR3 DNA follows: TGTGCCAGCAGTTACGCTGGGGTGGGCTACGAGCAGTACTTC.

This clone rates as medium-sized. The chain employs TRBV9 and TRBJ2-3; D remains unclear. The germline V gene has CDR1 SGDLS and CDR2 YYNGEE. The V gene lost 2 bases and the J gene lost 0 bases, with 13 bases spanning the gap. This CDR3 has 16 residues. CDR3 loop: CASSVLPATSTDTQYF. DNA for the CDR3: TGTGCCAGCAGCGTCCTGCCGGCAACTAGCACAGATACGCAGTATTTT.

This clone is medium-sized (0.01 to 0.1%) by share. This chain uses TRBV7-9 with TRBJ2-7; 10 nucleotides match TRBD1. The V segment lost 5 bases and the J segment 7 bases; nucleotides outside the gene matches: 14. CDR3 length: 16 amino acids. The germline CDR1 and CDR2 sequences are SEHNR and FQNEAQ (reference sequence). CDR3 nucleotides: TGTGCCAGCAGCACAACCGGGACAGGGGATTCGAGGGAGCAGTACTTC. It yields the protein CASSTTGTGDSREQYF.

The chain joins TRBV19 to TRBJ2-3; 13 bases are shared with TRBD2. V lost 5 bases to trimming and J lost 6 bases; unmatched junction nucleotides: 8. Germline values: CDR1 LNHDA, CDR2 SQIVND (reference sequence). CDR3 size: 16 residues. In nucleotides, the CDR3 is TGTGCCAGTAGTCCTGGGACTAGCGGGGAGCGGGATACGCAGTATTTT. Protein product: CASSPGTSGERDTQYF.

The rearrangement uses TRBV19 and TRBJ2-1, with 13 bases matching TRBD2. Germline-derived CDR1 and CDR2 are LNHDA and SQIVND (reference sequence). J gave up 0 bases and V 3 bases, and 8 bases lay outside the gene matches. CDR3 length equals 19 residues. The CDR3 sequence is CASSIGLAGAMSSYNEQFF. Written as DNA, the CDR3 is TGTGCCAGTAGTATCGGACTAGCGGGGGCCATGAGCTCCTACAATGAGCAGTTCTTC. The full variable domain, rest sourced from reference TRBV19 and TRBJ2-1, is DGGITQSPKYLFRKEGQNVTLSCEQNLNHDAMYWYRQDPGQGLRLIYYSQIVNDFQKGDIAEGYSVSREKKESFPLTVTSAQKNPTAFYLCASSIGLAGAMSSYNEQFFGPGTRLTVL.

CDR3 sequence: CASSLVGATEAFF. In DNA, the CDR3 is TGTGCCAGCAGCTTGGTCGGGGCCACTGAAGCTTTCTTT. This rearrangement joins TRBV5-6 to TRBJ1-1, with D maybe TRBD1 (5 bases). This CDR3 has 13 amino acids. Germline values: CDR1 SGHDT, CDR2 YYEEEE. Trimming pared 0 bases from V and 4 bases from J, leaving 7 bases between.

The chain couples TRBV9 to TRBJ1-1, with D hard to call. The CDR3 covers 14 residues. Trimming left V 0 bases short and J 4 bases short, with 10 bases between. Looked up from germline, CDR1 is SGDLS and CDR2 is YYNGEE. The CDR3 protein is CASSVAYRFTEAFF. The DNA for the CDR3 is TGTGCCAGCAGCGTAGCTTACAGATTCACTGAAGCTTTCTTT. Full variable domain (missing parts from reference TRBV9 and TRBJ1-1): DSGVTQTPKHLITATGQRVTLRCSPRSGDLSVYWYQQSLDQGLQFLIQYYNGEERAKGNILERFSAQQFPDLHSELNLSSLELGDSALYFCASSVAYRFTEAFFGQGTRLTVV.

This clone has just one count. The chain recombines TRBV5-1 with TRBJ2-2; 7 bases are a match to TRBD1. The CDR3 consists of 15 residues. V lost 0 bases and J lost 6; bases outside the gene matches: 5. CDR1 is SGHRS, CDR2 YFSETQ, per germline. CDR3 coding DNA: TGCGCCAGCAGCTTGGTGGATGACAGGGCCGGGGAGCTGTTTTTT. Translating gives CASSLVDDRAGELFF.

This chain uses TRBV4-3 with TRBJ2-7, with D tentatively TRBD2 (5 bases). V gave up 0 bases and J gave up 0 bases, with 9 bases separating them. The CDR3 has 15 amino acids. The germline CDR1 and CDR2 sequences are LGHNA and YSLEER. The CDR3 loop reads CASSQEAGGSYEQYF. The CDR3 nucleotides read TGCGCCAGCAGCCAAGAGGCGGGCGGCTCCTACGAGCAGTACTTC.

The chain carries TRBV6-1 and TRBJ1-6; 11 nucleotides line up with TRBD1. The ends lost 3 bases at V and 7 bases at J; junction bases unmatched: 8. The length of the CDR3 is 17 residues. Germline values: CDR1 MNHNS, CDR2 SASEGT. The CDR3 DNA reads TGTGCCAGCAGTGACCCCGGGACAGGGGGGATAAATTCACCCCTCCACTTT. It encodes CASSDPGTGGINSPLHF.

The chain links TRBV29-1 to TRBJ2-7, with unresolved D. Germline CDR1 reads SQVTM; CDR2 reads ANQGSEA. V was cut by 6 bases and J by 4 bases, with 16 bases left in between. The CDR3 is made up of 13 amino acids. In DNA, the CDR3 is TGCAGCGTCGATTCGCCCACCGAATACGAGCAGTACTTC. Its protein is CSVDSPTEYEQYF.

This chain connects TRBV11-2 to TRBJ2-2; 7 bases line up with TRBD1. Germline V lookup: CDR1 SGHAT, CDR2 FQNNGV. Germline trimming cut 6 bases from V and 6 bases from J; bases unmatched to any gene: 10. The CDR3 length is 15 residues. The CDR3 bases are TGTGCCAGCAGTTATGCATCGGGACAGTCCGGGGAGCTGTTTTTT. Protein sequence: CASSYASGQSGELFF.

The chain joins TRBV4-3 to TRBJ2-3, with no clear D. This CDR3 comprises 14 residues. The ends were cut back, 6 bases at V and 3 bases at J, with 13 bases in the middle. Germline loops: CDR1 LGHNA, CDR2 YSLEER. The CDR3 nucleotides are TGCGCCAGCAGGACCAGCGAGTTGACAGATACGCAGTATTTT. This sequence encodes CASRTSELTDTQYF.

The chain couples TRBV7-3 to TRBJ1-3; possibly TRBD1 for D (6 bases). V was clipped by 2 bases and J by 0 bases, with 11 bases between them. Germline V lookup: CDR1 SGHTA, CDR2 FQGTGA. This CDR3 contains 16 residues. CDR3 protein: CASSLYREDSGNTIYF. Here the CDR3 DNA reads TGTGCCAGCAGCTTATACAGGGAGGACTCTGGAAACACCATATATTTT.